This T cell receptor (beta chain) was retrieved from a study of blood T cells in healthy people across ages. Study details: Using template switching, researchers captured about one barcoded beta molecule for each two T cells. Notes on the study in general: Diversity was higher, and naive CD4+ cells more numerous, in long-lived donors than in aged donors. Measured against age, TCR beta diversity per million T cells decreased in a roughly linear manner.

The CDR3 contains 17 residues. The germline V gene has CDR1 ENHRY and CDR2 SYGVKD. V lost 2 bases and J lost 5; bases outside the gene matches: 13. Concerning this clonotype: What it recognizes is unknown.

A sample-barcoded 5' primer and a J-beta primer mix were used in a second PCR of about 6 to 11 cycles. Sequencing of every sample gave 2.5 million or more CDR3-containing paired-end reads. Each CDR3 protein gets one entry after TCRdb re-called the 5' RACE reads with MiXCR. The sample lists approximately 800,000 distinct CDR3 sequences, around three fifths seen once, with about 26% in the top ten. The specimen was blood. This chain joins TRBV10-3 and TRBJ2-7, with 9 bases matching TRBD1. This clonotype was obtained from a man aged 35-49 years in good health. As DNA, the CDR3 is TGTGCCATCAGTGAGACGAAGATGGGACAGGGCAAAGACGAGCAGTACTTC. It codes for CAISETKMGQGKDEQYF.